The T cell receptor beta chain under discussion was sequenced for a study of response to subunit inactivated influenza vaccine. MiXCR was run by TCRdb on the RT-PCR reads, yielding one entry per CDR3 protein. The profile shows under 200,000 distinct CDR3 sequences, less than 15% of them singletons. V dropped 0 bases and J dropped 0; count of bases not matched to a gene: 12. This CDR3 region has 19 residues. CDR1 is SGHAT, CDR2 FQNNGV, per germline. This sample was shared with a second study, whose subject was T cells expressing NK-cell markers. That paper adds: cDNA encoding TCR beta was synthesized via 5'RACE template switching incorporating UMIs. Underlying the TCR beta repertoires were sorted CD3+CD56+NKG2C+, CD3+CD56+NKG2C- and CD3+CD56-NKG2C+ T cells. Seven sequenced donors out of eight were HCMV-seropositive, one seronegative. Also leading the CD3+CD56-NKG2C+ fraction in a handful of donors were these clonotypes.

This clonotype originated in a man aged 45-65 years who received an inactivated influenza vaccine. Sequencing used CD8+ T cells sorted from PBMCs, obtained roughly 12 days after vaccination. The chain couples TRBV11-2 to TRBJ1-1; 8 bases agree with TRBD1. CDR3 coding DNA: TGTGCCAGCAGCTTAGATCGGGCCAGGGGGCGCGACATGAACACTGAAGCTTTCTTT. Protein: CASSLDRARGRDMNTEAFF.